One and the same sample provided the 14 T cell receptor beta chains below, sequenced in a study of beta chain features in type 1 diabetes. Of the isolated RNA, all was reverse transcribed, and so the sequenced material was expressed TCRB transcripts. TCRdb keeps only in-frame clones here, not all; method: immunoSEQ multiplex PCR. The sample lists around 46,000 clones; approximately 43% were seen once. These receptors have no identified antigens. General study points: When Type 1 diabetes patients were examined, their TCRB CDR3s proved moderately but significantly shorter in all four CD4+ subsets.

Input material: stem cell memory CD4+ T cells from blood. These receptor sequences come from a young man with type 1 diabetes.

This clone was found a few times. The chain has TRBV19 and TRBJ2-2; TRBD1 matches 7 bases. This CDR3 region has 16 residues. Germline CDR1 LNHDA, CDR2 SQIVND (reference sequence). V lost 6 bases to trimming and J lost 2 bases; unmatched junction nucleotides: 9. The CDR3 here is CASRATGTANTGELFF. In nucleotides, the CDR3 is TGTGCCAGTAGAGCGACCGGGACAGCCAACACCGGGGAGCTGTTTTTT.

The V and J genes are TRBV28 and TRBJ1-5, with no clear D. Germline V gives CDR1 MDHEN, CDR2 SYDVKM. V gave up 5 bases and J gave up 1 base, with 6 bases separating them. The CDR3 totals 13 residues. The CDR3 bases are TGTGCCAGCAGTACCTACAGCAATCAGCCCCAGCATTTT. This encodes CASSTYSNQPQHF. Based on the CDR3 plus reference TRBV28 and TRBJ1-5, the full variable domain is DVKVTQSSRYLVKRTGEKVFLECVQDMDHENMFWYRQDPGLGLRLIYFSYDVKMKEKGDIPEGYSVSREKKERFSLILESASTNQTSMYLCASSTYSNQPQHFGDGTRLSIL.

This clone occurred a few times. This chain uses TRBV4-3 with TRBJ1-2; D remains ambiguous. Between the trimmed V and J ends, which lost 3 bases and 7 bases, there was a span of 18 bases. In germline, CDR1 is LGHNA, CDR2 YSLEER. This CDR3 is 15 amino acids long. The DNA for the CDR3 is TGCGCCAGCAGCCAGCTTCCTACTGTGACATCTGGCTACACCTTC. It codes for CASSQLPTVTSGYTF.

In this sample, this clone turned up a few times. The chain combines TRBV5-4 with TRBJ2-3, with 8 bases that match TRBD2. In germline, CDR1 is SGHNT, CDR2 YYREEE (reference sequence). After removal of 4 bases from V and 5 bases from J, the junction contained 12 bases not matched to a gene. This CDR3 region has 16 residues. The chain's CDR3 is CASSLGAGELGDTQYF. CDR3 sequence (DNA): TGTGCCAGCAGCCTGGGAGCGGGAGAGTTGGGAGATACGCAGTATTTT.

The chain joins TRBV19 to TRBJ1-5; no reliable D call. Germline values: CDR1 LNHDA, CDR2 SQIVND (reference sequence). V lost 1 base to trimming and J lost 10 bases, with 14 bases between them. The CDR3 runs 14 residues. DNA for the CDR3: TGTGCCAGTAGTATAGGTATCGAGAGCCAACCCCAGCATTTT. This codes for CASSIGIESQPQHF.

The chain uses TRBV7-2 and TRBJ2-7; 7 bases map to TRBD1. The CDR3 sequence is 13 residues long. Germline CDR1 SGHTA, CDR2 FQGNSA. J lost 3 bases, V lost 5 bases, and 4 bases had no gene match. CDR3 in DNA: TGTGCCAGCAGCAAGGGACAGCACTACGAGCAGTACTTC. The encoded protein is CASSKGQHYEQYF.

There are a few counts of this clone. This chain connects TRBV29-1 to TRBJ2-3; D possibly corresponds to TRBD2 (6 bases). Germline assignment: CDR1 SQVTM and CDR2 ANQGSEA. The germline V and J ends were trimmed by 7 bases and 9 bases, with 17 bases remaining between them. The CDR3 is 12 residues long. CDR3 in DNA: TGCAGCGCTCCCGGGGCCGGAGGGACGCAGTATTTT. Residues: CSAPGAGGTQYF.

The rearrangement uses TRBV5-1 and TRBJ2-7, with no clear D. V lost 0 bases and J lost 7, with 14 bases in between. The CDR3 consists of 14 residues. CDR1 and CDR2 from the germline V gene are SGHRS and YFSETQ. CDR3 residues: CASSLGSVLEEQYF. As DNA, the CDR3 is TGCGCCAGCAGCTTGGGGTCAGTCCTGGAGGAGCAGTACTTC.

The rearrangement joins TRBV7-9 to TRBJ2-7, with 7 bases matching TRBD1. Germline-derived CDR1 and CDR2 are SEHNR and FQNEAQ (reference sequence). This CDR3 is 15 amino acids long. V trimming: 7 bases; J trimming: 2 bases; junction bases outside the gene matches: 11. As DNA, the CDR3 is TGTGCCAGCACTCTTGAAGGGGGCGGAACCTACGAGCAGTACTTC. As protein: CASTLEGGGTYEQYF.

The chain recombines TRBV6-5 with TRBJ2-7, with TRBD2 identical over 7 bases. J was trimmed by 1 base and V by 0 bases; bases with no gene match: 3. The CDR3 consists of 15 residues. CDR1 is MNHEY and CDR2 is SVGAGI in the germline V gene. CDR3 region: CASSYSGGTSYEQYF. CDR3 nucleotide sequence: TGTGCCAGCAGTTACTCGGGAGGGACTTCCTACGAGCAGTACTTC.

V and J are TRBV28 and TRBJ1-1; 8 bases match TRBD1. There are 17 residues in the CDR3. Germline loops: CDR1 MDHEN, CDR2 SYDVKM. The J segment lost 1 base and the V segment lost 4 bases, leaving 11 bases of the junction unmatched. The CDR3 DNA follows: TGTGCCAGCAGTTGGTGGACAGGGAGTTCAAGGAACACTGAAGCTTTCTTT. It is translated as CASSWWTGSSRNTEAFF.

This clone appeared a few times. The V call is TRBV6-5, the J call TRBJ1-3; 8 bases match TRBD1. CDR1 and CDR2 from the germline V gene are MNHEY and SVGAGI. V was pared by 4 bases and J by 4 bases, with 0 bases of the junction left unmatched. This CDR3 has 13 amino acids. CDR3 nucleotide sequence: TGTGCCAGCAGTTGGGACAGGGGAAACACCATATATTTT. As protein: CASSWDRGNTIYF.

This clone was observed once. The chain links TRBV19 to TRBJ2-3; D gene uncertain. CDR3 size: 11 residues. From germline, CDR1 is LNHDA and CDR2 SQIVND (reference sequence). The V gene lost 5 bases and the J gene lost 3 bases, with 3 bases spanning the gap. CDR3 residues: CASSATDTQYF. The CDR3 nucleotides are TGTGCCAGTAGTGCGACAGATACGCAGTATTTT.

This clone came up once. This sequence joins TRBV6-5 and TRBJ1-2; the D is unclear. The CDR3 has 11 amino acids. Per the germline V gene, CDR1 is MNHEY and CDR2 is SVGAGI. The V end lost 6 bases, the J end lost 1 base, and 3 bases lay between the germline ends. The CDR3 sequence is CASRSNYGYTF. The CDR3 bases are TGTGCCAGCAGGAGTAACTATGGCTACACCTTC.